The next 27 T cell receptor beta chains were all read from a single sample in a study of blood T cell repertoires in COVID-19. The assay was immunoSEQ multiplex PCR, and TCRdb's table has in-frame clones only and misses some. Of 40,000 to 60,000 clones in the sample, around 87% were seen once. The specimen sequenced was peripheral blood. These TCRs come from an elderly woman with COVID-19, enrolled during active disease.

The rearrangement links TRBV2 to TRBJ1-4; weak D call: TRBD1 (5 bases). CDR1 and CDR2 (germline): SNHLY, FYNNEI. The CDR3 totals 14 residues. Trimming took off 6 bases at V and 4 bases at J, with 12 bases between the two ends. The CDR3, as DNA: TGTGCCAGCAGACTACAGGCGAATAATGAAAAACTGTTTTTT. This gives the protein CASRLQANNEKLFF.

This chain joins TRBV6-5 and TRBJ1-2; tentatively, D is TRBD1 (6 bases). This CDR3 region has 13 residues. The germline CDR1 and CDR2 sequences are MNHEY and SVGAGI. The germline V and J ends were trimmed by 8 bases and 1 base, with 11 bases remaining between them. CDR3 region: CASYGTFNYGYTF. DNA for the CDR3: TGTGCCAGCTACGGGACATTTAACTATGGCTACACCTTC.

The chain recombines TRBV7-2 with TRBJ1-6, with D tentatively TRBD1 (6 bases). Germline CDR1 reads SGHTA; CDR2 reads FQGNSA. V was trimmed by 4 bases and J by 6 bases, leaving 16 bases between them. This CDR3 comprises 16 residues. CDR3 coding DNA: TGTGCCAGCAGCTCTTACAGGGCTTCTTTTAATTCACCCCTCCACTTT. Its translation: CASSSYRASFNSPLHF. The variable domain in full, with the rest retrieved from reference TRBV7-2 and TRBJ1-6, is GAGVSQSPSNKVTEKGKDVELRCDPISGHTALYWYRQSLGQGLEFLIYFQGNSAPDKSGLPSDRFSAERTGGSVSTLTIQRTQQEDSAVYLCASSSYRASFNSPLHFGNGTRLTVT.

In its sample, this clone was seen once. The chain couples TRBV5-5 to TRBJ1-6; unclear D gene. Between the trimmed V and J ends, which lost 4 bases and 6 bases, there was a span of 20 bases. The CDR3 loop spans 17 amino acids. Germline V gene sequence: CDR1 SGHKS, CDR2 YYEKEE (reference sequence). In DNA form, the CDR3 reads TGTGCCAGCAGCCTGGTGGTCGGGAGTGGCCTTAATTCACCCCTCCACTTT. Its translation is CASSLVVGSGLNSPLHF.

This chain uses TRBV7-9 with TRBJ2-5, with TRBD1 matching 8 bases. V trimming: 4 bases; J trimming: 2 bases; junction bases outside the gene matches: 9. Germline CDR1 and CDR2: SEHNR and FQNEAQ (reference sequence). This CDR3 contains 16 residues. CDR3 coding DNA: TGTGCCAGCAGCTCTCGGGACAGGACCCTTCAAGAGACCCAGTACTTC. This encodes CASSSRDRTLQETQYF.

In this sample, this clone turned up once. The chain recombines TRBV5-1 with TRBJ2-7; D remains unclear. Trimming took off 0 bases at V and 0 bases at J, with 4 bases between the two ends. Germline V lookup: CDR1 SGHRS, CDR2 YFSETQ. The CDR3 loop spans 13 amino acids. CDR3 amino acids: CASSLGSSYEQYF. CDR3 coding DNA: TGCGCCAGCAGCTTGGGTAGCTCCTACGAGCAGTACTTC.

The J gene is TRBJ2-7, the V gene TRBV5-1, with TRBD1 matching over 11 bases. The J segment lost 3 bases and the V segment lost 4 bases, leaving 3 bases of the junction unmatched. This CDR3 comprises 14 residues. Germline CDR1 is SGHRS and CDR2 is YFSETQ. The CDR3 bases are TGCGCCAGCAGCACCGGGACAGGGGGCTACGAGCAGTACTTC. It translates to CASSTGTGGYEQYF.

Notes on this clone: The identical CDR3 is also encoded by other nucleotide sequences in the sample. The genes are TRBV5-1 and TRBJ2-7; 7 bases map to TRBD2. This CDR3 has 14 amino acids. V shed 1 base, J shed 3 bases, and the junction held 4 bases outside the gene matches. Per the germline V gene, CDR1 is SGHRS and CDR2 is YFSETQ. The CDR3 DNA reads as TGCGCCAGCAGCTTGTCCGGCGGGAGCTACGAGCAGTACTTC. Its translation: CASSLSGGSYEQYF.

The rearrangement uses TRBV30 and TRBJ1-1, with D uncertain. Germline V gene sequence: CDR1 GTSNPN, CDR2 SVGIG (reference sequence). V gave up 0 bases and J gave up 6 bases, with 11 bases separating them. This CDR3 region has 13 residues. CDR3 nucleotides: TGTGCCTGGAGTGTATTTCCGGGATCTGAAGCTTTCTTT. Its protein is CAWSVFPGSEAFF.

This chain joins TRBV6-6 and TRBJ1-6; 7 nucleotides line up with TRBD1. With 5 bases clipped from V and 0 bases from J, the junction kept 7 bases outside the gene matches. The CDR3 is 17 amino acids. The germline gives CDR1 MNHNY, CDR2 SVGAGI (reference sequence). The CDR3 sequence is CASSLGQRSSYNSPLHF. The CDR3 DNA follows: TGTGCCAGCAGTCTGGGACAGAGGAGCTCCTATAATTCACCCCTCCACTTT.

A word on this clone: Other DNA sequences in the same sample also yield this CDR3. V is TRBV5-1 and J is TRBJ1-1; TRBD1 might be the D (6 bases). The CDR3 is 14 residues long. V lost 2 bases to trimming and J lost 1 base, with 9 bases between them. Germline CDR1 SGHRS, CDR2 YFSETQ. The CDR3 reads CASSLQGGNTEAFF. The CDR3 region has the DNA TGCGCCAGCAGCTTACAGGGCGGGAACACTGAAGCTTTCTTT.

The chain is built from TRBV5-1 and TRBJ1-2, with a possible D match to TRBD1 (5 bases). CDR3 length equals 16 residues. CDR1 and CDR2 from the germline V gene are SGHRS and YFSETQ. Trimming removed 0 bases at V and 2 bases at J, with 14 bases between. The chain's CDR3 is CASSLDLRGRNYGYTF. CDR3 sequence (DNA): TGCGCCAGCAGCTTGGATTTGCGGGGGAGGAACTATGGCTACACCTTC. Together with reference TRBV5-1 and TRBJ1-2, the CDR3 gives the full variable domain: KAGVTQTPRYLIKTRGQQVTLSCSPISGHRSVSWYQQTPGQGLQFLFEYFSETQRNKGNFPGRFSGRQFSNSRSEMNVSTLELGDSALYLCASSLDLRGRNYGYTFGSGTRLTVV.

The V call is TRBV30, the J call TRBJ2-3; 8 bases fit TRBD2. Germline V gene sequence: CDR1 GTSNPN, CDR2 SVGIG (reference sequence). The CDR3 spans 15 residues. V lost 0 bases to trimming and J lost 0 bases; unmatched junction nucleotides: 2. The CDR3 sequence is CAWSVGGGSTDTQYF. The DNA for the CDR3 is TGTGCCTGGAGTGTAGGCGGGGGGAGCACAGATACGCAGTATTTT.

The chain recombines TRBV11-1 with TRBJ1-2; TRBD1 matches 7 bases. Germline CDR1 is SGHAT and CDR2 is FQDESV (reference sequence). This CDR3 has 12 residues. The V and J ends lost 4 bases and 4 bases, in that order; junction bases with no gene match: 0. For the CDR3, the DNA is TGTGCCAGCAGCTACAGGGGCTATGGCTACACCTTC. It translates to CASSYRGYGYTF.

The chain has TRBV19 and TRBJ1-2; the D is unclear. The germline V gene encodes CDR1 LNHDA and CDR2 SQIVND (reference sequence). The CDR3 has 11 residues. The V and J ends lost 6 bases and 5 bases respectively, with 7 bases between them. CDR3 sequence reads: CASRLFYGYTF. DNA of the CDR3: TGTGCCAGTAGACTTTTTTATGGCTACACCTTC.

The chain uses TRBV5-8 and TRBJ2-1; TRBD2 matches at 10 bases. Germline V CDR1 and CDR2: SGHTS, YDEGEE. The CDR3 is made up of 16 amino acids. J lost 5 bases, V lost 3 bases, and 8 bases had no gene match. CDR3 nucleotide sequence: TGTGCCAGCAGCTCCCTTGGGAGCGGGGGGGACAATGAGCAGTTCTTC. Residues: CASSSLGSGGDNEQFF.

The chain combines TRBV28 with TRBJ1-2, with a weak D call TRBD1 (6 bases). The CDR3 totals 11 residues. V lost 6 bases to trimming and J lost 13 bases, with 15 bases between them. CDR1 is MDHEN and CDR2 is SYDVKM in the germline V gene. The CDR3 here is CASSINRVPTF. The CDR3 nucleotides are TGTGCCAGCAGCATAAACAGGGTACCCACCTTC.

This chain uses TRBV28 with TRBJ1-1; no firm D call. Germline V CDR1 and CDR2: MDHEN, SYDVKM. The CDR3 loop spans 14 amino acids. V was clipped by 5 bases and J by 6 bases, with 16 bases between them. This CDR3 reads CASSLGRGWAEAFF. The CDR3 region has the DNA TGTGCCAGCAGTCTAGGGAGAGGGTGGGCTGAAGCTTTCTTT.

This rearrangement joins TRBV11-2 to TRBJ2-7; maybe TRBD2 (6 bases). This CDR3 contains 15 residues. Germline V gene sequence: CDR1 SGHAT, CDR2 FQNNGV. V lost 8 bases and J lost 5, with 22 bases in between. The CDR3 here is CASGREPLLTHEQYF. CDR3 nucleotide sequence: TGTGCCAGCGGCCGGGAGCCCCTACTAACCCACGAGCAGTACTTC.

The chain combines TRBV6-5 with TRBJ2-1; TRBD1 aligns across 8 bases. This CDR3 region has 15 residues. V lost 0 bases and J lost 8; bases outside the gene matches: 6. Germline CDR1 is MNHEY and CDR2 is SVGAGI. The CDR3 protein is CASSYSRTGRYEQFF. CDR3 sequence (DNA): TGTGCCAGCAGTTACTCGAGGACAGGGAGGTATGAGCAGTTCTTC.

The V and J genes are TRBV2 and TRBJ1-2, with a possible D match to TRBD1 (5 bases). Per the germline V gene, CDR1 is SNHLY and CDR2 is FYNNEI. This CDR3 contains 12 residues. V dropped 4 bases and J dropped 7 bases, with 10 bases sitting between them. This CDR3 is CASSGQGSGYTF. As DNA, the CDR3 is TGTGCCAGCAGTGGCCAGGGAAGTGGCTACACCTTC. The full variable domain, with the rest looked up from reference TRBV2 and TRBJ1-2, is EPEVTQTPSHQVTQMGQEVILRCVPISNHLYFYWYRQILGQKVEFLVSFYNNEISEKSEIFDDQFSVERPDGSNFTLKIRSTKLEDSAMYFCASSGQGSGYTFGSGTRLTVV.

The chain has TRBV7-9 and TRBJ2-3; TRBD1 aligns across 11 bases. CDR1 is SEHNR, CDR2 FQNEAQ, per germline (reference sequence). V lost 5 bases and J lost 2; bases outside the gene matches: 6. The CDR3 spans 16 residues. CDR3 in amino acids: CASSRGDRGTTDTQYF. In DNA, the CDR3 is TGTGCCAGCAGCCGGGGGGACAGGGGGACCACAGATACGCAGTATTTT.

The chain combines TRBV18 with TRBJ2-3; 7 nucleotides match TRBD1. Germline CDR1 KGHSH, CDR2 LQKENI. J gave up 1 base and V 3 bases, and 1 base lay outside the gene matches. The CDR3 spans 14 residues. CDR3 loop: CASSPGQRTDTQYF. CDR3 coding DNA: TGTGCCAGCTCACCGGGACAGCGCACAGATACGCAGTATTTT.

This clone was seen a handful of times. This chain connects TRBV7-9 to TRBJ1-2; 7 bases agree with TRBD1. This CDR3 comprises 14 residues. V was pared by 7 bases and J by 7 bases, with 12 bases of the junction left unmatched. Germline loops: CDR1 SEHNR, CDR2 FQNEAQ (reference sequence). This CDR3 is CASTKIEGAGGYTF. The CDR3 nucleotides are TGTGCCAGCACAAAAATTGAGGGGGCCGGTGGCTACACCTTC.

This rearrangement joins TRBV4-2 to TRBJ2-3; weak D call: TRBD1 (6 bases). Germline lookup yields CDR1 LGHNA and CDR2 YNFKEQ. The V end lost 4 bases, the J end lost 4 bases, and 15 bases lay between the germline ends. This CDR3 spans 15 amino acids. CDR3 protein: CASSPRQDGADTQYF. Written as DNA, the CDR3 is TGTGCCAGCAGCCCCCGACAGGATGGGGCAGATACGCAGTATTTT.

This clone was detected only once. The gene calls are TRBV7-3 and TRBJ1-1, with a tentative D call TRBD1 (6 bases). The CDR3 length is 12 residues. In germline, CDR1 is SGHTA, CDR2 FQGTGA. The V end lost 3 bases, the J end lost 10 bases, and 12 bases lay between the germline ends. CDR3 region: CASSLGVGGAFF. For the CDR3, the DNA is TGTGCCAGCAGCTTGGGGGTAGGGGGAGCTTTCTTT.

The rearrangement links TRBV6-1 to TRBJ1-2; no reliable D call. With 2 bases removed from V and 7 bases from J, the gap between germline ends came to 11 bases. Germline V CDR1 and CDR2: MNHNS, SASEGT. The CDR3 extends over 13 amino acids. CDR3 nucleotide sequence: TGTGCCAGCAGTGAACGGCAGGCGGGTGGCTACACCTTC. It is translated as CASSERQAGGYTF.